This section outlines one TCR beta chain sequence together with its context. This entry comes from a study of blood T cell repertoires in COVID-19. Study information: Acute and convalescent COVID-19 specimens originated in the United States, Italy and Spain. PBMCs, B-cell-depleted T cells, or T cells provided the cDNA or gDNA that made up the material.

Germline loops: CDR1 SGDLS, CDR2 YYNGEE. Trimming at V came to 0 bases and at J to 1 base, leaving 11 bases not matched to a gene. The CDR3 is made up of 19 amino acids. Methods used by the authors: Researchers report that nucleated cell counts were estimated from reference gene primer amplification. Profiled with immunoSEQ multiplex PCR; TCRdb holds only in-frame clones, not every one. V, J and clone size are taken as reported in that table, and D and trimming were inferred from the DNA itself. Seen here are roughly 57,000 clones, roughly nine tenths observed once, and the top ten hold 3% to 3.5%. The specimen sequenced was peripheral blood. The source of this sequence is a human donor in a cohort sampled during active COVID-19. This sequence joins TRBV9 and TRBJ2-1; 9 nucleotides line up with TRBD2. CDR3 sequence reads: CASSVAGAGGLRSYNEQFF. The CDR3 DNA sequence: TGTGCCAGCAGCGTAGCCGGGGCGGGAGGGCTAAGGTCCTACAATGAGCAGTTCTTC.